A single sample gave rise to the 10 T cell receptor beta chains below, sequenced in a study of technical replicates of blood from a handful of donors (dated by TCRdb to 2016 to 2017). The library was produced with the immunoSEQ multiplex PCR assay. Entries here come from immuneACCESS through TCRdb and include only in-frame sequences with V and J called. Some clones fail to appear in such tables; in the studies checked, an unresolved V gene covers under half of the shortfall, and the cause of the remainder is unknown. For this sample the table gives fewer than 100,000 clones, of which 80% to 95% were detected only once. The top ten constitute around 0.27% of the sample. The specimen sequenced was T cells isolated from PBMCs. These receptors were taken from a human donor in good health.

The J gene is TRBJ1-1, the V gene TRBV19, with D uncertain. The CDR3 is 14 amino acids. Trimming took 0 bases from V and 0 from J, leaving 5 bases between them. CDR1 and CDR2 (germline): LNHDA, SQIVND (reference sequence). For the CDR3, the DNA is TGTGCCAGTAGTATAGATCGTCTGAACACTGAAGCTTTCTTT. Its protein product is CASSIDRLNTEAFF.

The rearrangement links TRBV30 to TRBJ2-3, with D unclear. CDR1 and CDR2 from the germline V gene are GTSNPN and SVGIG (reference sequence). The V and J ends lost 0 bases and 6 bases respectively, with 13 bases between them. CDR3 size: 14 residues. The DNA for the CDR3 is TGTGCCTGGAGTGTGGAGACTCCTGCGGATACGCAGTATTTT. Its protein is CAWSVETPADTQYF.

The chain combines TRBV6-5 with TRBJ1-2; D is possibly TRBD1 (5 bases). Trimming pared 5 bases from V and 4 bases from J, leaving 8 bases between. The length of the CDR3 is 12 residues. In germline, CDR1 is MNHEY, CDR2 SVGAGI. Written as DNA, the CDR3 is TGTGCCAGCAGTCACCAGGGCTATGGCTACACCTTC. Translation gives CASSHQGYGYTF.

The gene calls are TRBV29-1 and TRBJ2-2; D possibly corresponds to TRBD2 (7 bases). CDR3 length: 13 amino acids. Germline CDR1 and CDR2: SQVTM and ANQGSEA. V lost 4 bases to trimming and J lost 6 bases, with 12 bases between them. The CDR3 region is CSVGLGGAGELFF. The CDR3 region has the DNA TGCAGCGTTGGCCTAGGGGGGGCCGGGGAGCTGTTTTTT.

CDR3 loop: CASSPRLAGSYNEQFF. The CDR3 DNA sequence: TGTGCCAGCTCACCTAGACTAGCGGGATCCTACAATGAGCAGTTCTTC. V gene TRBV18 combines with J gene TRBJ2-1, with 11 bases aligning to TRBD2. CDR3 length: 16 amino acids. The junction had 2 bases not matched to a gene; V was cut back by 3 bases and J by 1 base. CDR1 and CDR2 from the germline V gene are KGHSH and LQKENI.

The gene calls are TRBV6-1 and TRBJ2-7, with 10 bases fitting TRBD2. The germline gives CDR1 MNHNS, CDR2 SASEGT. The J segment lost 7 bases and the V segment lost 7 bases, leaving 13 bases of the junction unmatched. This CDR3 has 15 residues. The CDR3 coding sequence is TGTGCCAGCACGGTCTCAATCCTAGCGGGAGATGAGCAGTACTTC. It specifies CASTVSILAGDEQYF.

CDR3 in amino acids: CASRLGLAHYEQYF. CDR3 coding DNA: TGTGCCAGCAGGTTAGGACTAGCACACTACGAGCAGTACTTC. This chain uses TRBV27 with TRBJ2-7; TRBD2 matches 8 bases. There are 14 residues in the CDR3. Losses at the gene ends were 6 bases for V and 3 bases for J; bases not matched to a gene: 7. Germline values: CDR1 MNHEY, CDR2 SMNVEV (reference sequence).

This clone was observed a single time. The chain employs TRBV10-1 and TRBJ1-1, with D hard to call. Germline V gene lookup returns CDR1 WNHNN and CDR2 SYGVQD (reference sequence). The CDR3 length is 13 residues. Trimming left V 4 bases short and J 5 bases short, with 11 bases between. CDR3 sequence: CASSGSPGTEAFF. In nucleotides, the CDR3 is TGCGCCAGCAGTGGATCCCCGGGGACTGAAGCTTTCTTT.

J is TRBJ2-7 and V is TRBV7-9; TRBD1 agrees at 7 bases. The CDR3 length is 15 residues. Germline CDR1 is SEHNR and CDR2 is FQNEAQ (reference sequence). Losses at the gene ends were 5 bases for V and 2 bases for J; bases not matched to a gene: 9. In nucleotides, the CDR3 is TGTGCCAGCAGCCCTAGGGGGCAGCCTACCTACGAGCAGTACTTC. It translates to CASSPRGQPTYEQYF.

The chain combines TRBV10-3 with TRBJ2-7; 7 bases map to TRBD1. The germline gives CDR1 ENHRY, CDR2 SYGVKD. V lost 7 bases and J lost 5; bases outside the gene matches: 5. This CDR3 region has 12 residues. CDR3 sequence reads: CAITPTGNEQYF. The CDR3, as DNA: TGTGCCATCACCCCGACAGGGAACGAGCAGTACTTC.